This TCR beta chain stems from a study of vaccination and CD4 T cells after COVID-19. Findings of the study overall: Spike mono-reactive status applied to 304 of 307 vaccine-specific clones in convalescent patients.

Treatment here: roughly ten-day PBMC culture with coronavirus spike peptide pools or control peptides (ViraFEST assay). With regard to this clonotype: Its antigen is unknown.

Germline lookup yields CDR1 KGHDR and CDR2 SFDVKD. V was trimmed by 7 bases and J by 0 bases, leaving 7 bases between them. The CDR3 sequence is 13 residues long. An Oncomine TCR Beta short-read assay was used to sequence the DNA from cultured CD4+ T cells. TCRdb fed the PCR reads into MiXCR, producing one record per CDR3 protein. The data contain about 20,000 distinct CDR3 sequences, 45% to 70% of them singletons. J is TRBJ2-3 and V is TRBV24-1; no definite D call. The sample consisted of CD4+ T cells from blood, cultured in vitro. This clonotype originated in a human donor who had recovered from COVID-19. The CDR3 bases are TGTGCCACCAGGCAGCACAGCACAGATACGCAGTATTTT. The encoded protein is CATRQHSTDTQYF.